This T cell receptor (beta chain) was captured by sequencing in a study of response to subunit inactivated influenza vaccine. Whole-study findings and limits: It was suggested by the authors that few new T cells are recruited by each seasonal influenza vaccination.

This clonotype was counted ten times or more. Its antigen is not identified. The CDR3 has 17 residues. After removal of 3 bases from V and 1 base from J, the junction contained 6 bases not matched to a gene. TCRdb re-derived calls from the RT-PCR reads in MiXCR, one entry per CDR3 protein. The data show 450,000 to 550,000 distinct CDR3 sequences, about 25% seen once. The sequence came from a man in his forties or fifties who received an inactivated influenza vaccine. The sample consisted of CD4+ T cells sorted from PBMCs, taken about 5 days after vaccination. This chain connects TRBV12-3 or TRBV12-4 to TRBJ2-2; 9 nucleotides agree with TRBD1. CDR3 region: CASSFTGGGWNTGELFF. CDR3 nucleotides: TGTGCCAGCAGTTTCACAGGGGGCGGGTGGAACACCGGGGAGCTGTTTTTT.